Each of the 27 T cell receptor beta chains below was sequenced from the same sample in a study of blood T cell repertoires in COVID-19. Some clones are missing from TCRdb's copy, which holds only in-frame ones; the method was immunoSEQ multiplex PCR. The sample has about 160,000 clones; roughly 84% are singletons. Source material: PBMCs or T cells enriched from blood (not recorded which). The receptors come from a man between 60 and 70 years old who had recovered from COVID-19.

The V gene is TRBV7-8, the J gene TRBJ2-1; 8 bases match TRBD2. Germline assignment: CDR1 SGHVS and CDR2 FQNEAQ. The CDR3 sequence is 15 residues long. Trimming cost V 1 base and J 8 bases; bases outside gene matches: 7. This CDR3 is CASSLDEGLGDEQFF. The CDR3 nucleotides are TGTGCCAGCAGCTTAGATGAGGGACTAGGCGATGAGCAGTTCTTC.

The chain carries TRBV28 and TRBJ2-2; D remains unclear. Trimming took off 7 bases at V and 3 bases at J, with 12 bases between the two ends. The germline V gene encodes CDR1 MDHEN and CDR2 SYDVKM. This CDR3 is 14 amino acids long. CDR3 protein: CASILRVDTGELFF. The CDR3 DNA reads TGTGCCAGCATCCTACGGGTAGACACCGGGGAGCTGTTTTTT.

In its sample, this clone was seen a few times. This chain connects TRBV18 to TRBJ1-6; TRBD1 matches 7 bases. With V trimmed by 3 bases and J by 7 bases, 3 bases remained unmatched. This CDR3 has 14 residues. Germline V gives CDR1 KGHSH, CDR2 LQKENI. CDR3 amino acids: CASSPRTGNSPLHF. DNA of the CDR3: TGTGCCAGCTCACCGAGGACAGGCAATTCACCCCTCCACTTT.

A single count supports this clone. The chain uses TRBV18 and TRBJ2-7; D is uncertain. This CDR3 has 14 residues. Germline values: CDR1 KGHSH, CDR2 LQKENI. Trimming took off 3 bases at V and 0 bases at J, with 9 bases between the two ends. The CDR3 loop is CASSPSRSSYEQYF. The DNA of the CDR3 is TGTGCCAGCTCACCGTCGAGAAGCTCCTACGAGCAGTACTTC.

V is TRBV5-1 and J is TRBJ2-2, with 7 nucleotides matching TRBD2. The J segment lost 2 bases and the V segment lost 6 bases, leaving 7 bases of the junction unmatched. The CDR3 extends over 15 amino acids. Germline V gene lookup returns CDR1 SGHRS and CDR2 YFSETQ. CDR3: CASKRTSPNTGELFF. The CDR3 DNA reads TGCGCCAGCAAGAGGACTAGTCCTAACACCGGGGAGCTGTTTTTT.

This chain links TRBV5-6 with TRBJ2-7; D gene unclear. Trimming pared 6 bases from V and 2 bases from J, leaving 15 bases between. CDR3 size: 14 residues. The V gene's germline CDR1 is SGHDT and CDR2 YYEEEE. The CDR3: CASNFGAGAYEQYF. In nucleotides, the CDR3 is TGTGCCAGCAATTTCGGCGCTGGAGCCTACGAGCAGTACTTC.

This CDR3 is CASSPQGQWGGIGYGYTF. The CDR3 coding sequence is TGTGCCAGCAGCCCCCAAGGACAGTGGGGTGGGATAGGATATGGCTACACCTTC. The chain is built from TRBV7-3 and TRBJ1-2, with D possibly matching TRBD1 (6 bases). Germline V gene sequence: CDR1 SGHTA, CDR2 FQGTGA. V was clipped by 5 bases and J by 5 bases, with 27 bases between them. The CDR3 contains 18 residues.

The V and J genes are TRBV9 and TRBJ2-3, with 10 bases lining up with TRBD1. V dropped 0 bases and J dropped 3; count of bases not matched to a gene: 4. Germline V lookup: CDR1 SGDLS, CDR2 YYNGEE. The CDR3 is 16 amino acids. The chain's CDR3 is CASSVGLGQGTDTQYF. The DNA of the CDR3 is TGTGCCAGCAGCGTAGGGTTGGGACAGGGGACAGATACGCAGTATTTT.

This sequence joins TRBV27 and TRBJ1-2; TRBD1 matches 9 bases. Germline CDR1 and CDR2: MNHEY and SMNVEV (reference sequence). CDR3 size: 15 residues. Trimming cost V 4 bases and J 4 bases; bases outside gene matches: 7. The CDR3 sequence: CASSSDRGMRYGYTF. The CDR3 DNA is TGTGCCAGCAGTTCGGACAGGGGAATGCGCTATGGCTACACCTTC.

This rearrangement joins TRBV4-2 to TRBJ1-2, with TRBD1 matching 7 bases. Germline trimming cut 4 bases from V and 4 bases from J; bases unmatched to any gene: 12. Germline lookup yields CDR1 LGHNA and CDR2 YNFKEQ. The CDR3 length is 16 residues. CDR3 DNA sequence: TGTGCCAGCAGCCTATTACGGGACAGACTACTCTATGGCTACACCTTC. Amino acid sequence: CASSLLRDRLLYGYTF.

V usage is TRBV7-9 and J usage is TRBJ2-1, with 7 positions matching TRBD1. Germline-derived CDR1 and CDR2 are SEHNR and FQNEAQ (reference sequence). Trimming at V came to 7 bases and at J to 6 bases, leaving 12 bases not matched to a gene. CDR3 length equals 15 residues. The CDR3 is CASIHRDRRVNEQFF. CDR3 DNA: TGTGCCAGCATTCACCGGGACAGAAGAGTCAATGAGCAGTTCTTC.

V gene TRBV20-1 combines with J gene TRBJ1-1, with D perhaps matching TRBD1 (5 bases). The V end was cut by 2 bases, the J end by 7 bases, with 8 bases between. Germline V lookup: CDR1 DFQATT, CDR2 SNEGSKA (reference sequence). CDR3 size: 11 residues. CDR3 in DNA: TGCAGTGCTAGACAGGGTAATGAAGCTTTCTTT. Translation: CSARQGNEAFF.

This chain links TRBV7-2 with TRBJ2-2; 10 nucleotides line up with TRBD1. The CDR3 spans 14 residues. The J segment lost 14 bases and the V segment lost 5 bases, leaving 11 bases of the junction unmatched. Germline V gene lookup returns CDR1 SGHTA and CDR2 FQGNSA. The DNA for the CDR3 is TGTGCCAGCAGCACCCCTGGACAGGGGGGACGACTGTTTTTT. Protein sequence: CASSTPGQGGRLFF.

The chain couples TRBV3-1 (or the pseudogene TRBV3-2) to TRBJ1-3, with TRBD1 matching 9 bases. Germline values: CDR1 LGHDT, CDR2 YNNKEL (reference sequence). V trimming: 5 bases; J trimming: 4 bases; junction bases outside the gene matches: 6. CDR3 length equals 15 residues. The CDR3 DNA is TGTGCCAGCAGCGGGACAGGGCGATTCGGAAACACCATATATTTT. Translation: CASSGTGRFGNTIYF.

The chain couples TRBV6-5 to TRBJ2-5; a weak D match, TRBD2 (5 bases). V was clipped by 7 bases and J by 7 bases, with 16 bases between them. The CDR3 length is 13 residues. Germline loops: CDR1 MNHEY, CDR2 SVGAGI. In nucleotides, the CDR3 is TGTGCCAGCAACCCCGTGACTAAAGGGACCCAGTACTTC. Translation: CASNPVTKGTQYF.

The chain links TRBV29-1 to TRBJ1-3; a weak D match, TRBD1 (5 bases). Germline CDR1 SQVTM, CDR2 ANQGSEA. Trimming pared 6 bases from V and 0 bases from J, leaving 6 bases between. This CDR3 is built from 12 residues. CDR3 DNA: TGCAGCGTCCAGGGCTCTGGAAACACCATATATTTT. Translating gives CSVQGSGNTIYF.

CDR3 protein: CASSRLLGGLESPEQYF. The CDR3 DNA sequence: TGCGCCAGCAGCCGCCTTCTGGGAGGGTTAGAGTCCCCCGAGCAGTACTTC. The chain uses TRBV4-1 and TRBJ2-7; 7 bases align to TRBD2. Germline V gives CDR1 MGHRA, CDR2 YSYEKL. The CDR3 extends over 17 amino acids. V was pared by 4 bases and J by 6 bases, with 18 bases of the junction left unmatched.

Many counts were recorded for this clone. The rearrangement joins TRBV3-1 (or the pseudogene TRBV3-2) to TRBJ2-7, with 9 bases that match TRBD1. V dropped 8 bases and J dropped 4; count of bases not matched to a gene: 9. This CDR3 has 14 residues. Germline CDR1 reads LGHDT; CDR2 reads YNNKEL (reference sequence). The CDR3 coding sequence is TGTGCCAGCCAATCGGGACAGGGCCATTACGAGCAGTACTTC. It is translated as CASQSGQGHYEQYF.

The chain employs TRBV15 and TRBJ1-1, with D maybe TRBD1 (6 bases). Per germline, CDR1 LNHNV and CDR2 YYDKDF (reference sequence). Trimming took 0 bases from V and 8 from J, leaving 10 bases between them. The CDR3 loop spans 13 amino acids. The CDR3 sequence is CATSRDHRVEAFF. In DNA form, the CDR3 reads TGTGCCACCAGCAGAGATCACAGGGTAGAAGCTTTCTTT.

CDR3 region: CASSPGIALSKNIQYF. As DNA, the CDR3 is TGTGCCAGCAGCCCTGGTATCGCACTGTCCAAAAACATTCAGTACTTC. The rearrangement joins TRBV5-4 to TRBJ2-4; no clear D. V was trimmed by 4 bases and J by 2 bases, leaving 16 bases between them. The CDR3 spans 16 residues. CDR1 SGHNT and CDR2 YYREEE come from the germline V gene (reference sequence).

The rearrangement joins TRBV6-5 to TRBJ2-1, with 13 positions matching TRBD2. The V segment lost 6 bases and the J segment 9 bases; nucleotides outside the gene matches: 8. The CDR3 sequence is 15 residues long. CDR1 MNHEY and CDR2 SVGAGI come from the germline V gene. The CDR3 DNA reads TGTGCCAGCAGCCACCCGACTAGCGGGAGGACTGAGCAGTTCTTC. It codes for CASSHPTSGRTEQFF.

The rearrangement links TRBV5-4 to TRBJ1-3; 7 positions agree with TRBD1. The V gene end was trimmed by 3 bases and the J gene end by 2 bases; junction bases not matched to a gene: 8. The CDR3 is made up of 16 amino acids. Germline lookup yields CDR1 SGHNT and CDR2 YYREEE (reference sequence). CDR3 sequence (DNA): TGTGCCAGCAGCTCAAGGGGACAGCGAGCTGGAAACACCATATATTTT. It specifies CASSSRGQRAGNTIYF.

V is TRBV5-4 and J is TRBJ2-3; 11 nucleotides agree with TRBD2. The CDR3 length is 18 residues. CDR1 SGHNT and CDR2 YYREEE come from the germline V gene (reference sequence). The V gene end was trimmed by 4 bases and the J gene end by 0 bases; junction bases not matched to a gene: 10. The CDR3 protein is CASSGSGTSGPSTDTQYF. Written as DNA, the CDR3 is TGTGCCAGCAGCGGATCCGGGACTAGCGGCCCTAGCACAGATACGCAGTATTTT.

This clone was picked up a small number of times. The chain links TRBV6-1 to TRBJ1-3, with 7 bases lining up with TRBD1. There are 14 residues in the CDR3. The junction had 3 bases not matched to a gene; V was cut back by 3 bases and J by 4 bases. CDR1 MNHNS and CDR2 SASEGT come from the germline V gene. The CDR3 DNA is TGTGCCAGCAGTGACAGGGGGGTAGGAAACACCATATATTTT. It translates to CASSDRGVGNTIYF.

The chain has TRBV7-9 and TRBJ2-7, with 12 bases that match TRBD2. Germline V CDR1 and CDR2: SEHNR, FQNEAQ (reference sequence). This CDR3 has 14 amino acids. V trimming: 5 bases; J trimming: 4 bases; junction bases outside the gene matches: 3. CDR3 bases: TGTGCCAGCAGCCGTGGGACTAGCGGGTACGAGCAGTACTTC. Translation gives CASSRGTSGYEQYF.

The rearrangement links TRBV29-1 to TRBJ2-3; the match to TRBD1 covers 8 bases. Germline CDR1 SQVTM, CDR2 ANQGSEA. This CDR3 comprises 11 residues. Here the CDR3 DNA reads TGCGGTCAGGGGGCGATAGATACGCAGTATTTT. Translated: CGQGAIDTQYF.

This chain links TRBV7-9 with TRBJ2-7; D unclear. V dropped 5 bases and J dropped 4 bases, with 12 bases sitting between them. Germline CDR1 and CDR2: SEHNR and FQNEAQ (reference sequence). This CDR3 has 13 amino acids. The CDR3 sequence: CASSHELRYEQYF. CDR3 nucleotides: TGTGCCAGCAGCCACGAGTTGCGTTACGAGCAGTACTTC.